The 10 T cell receptor beta chains reported below all come from one sample, sequenced in a study of shared clonotypes between healthy human individuals. Clones were read by immunoSEQ multiplex PCR, and TCRdb kept only the in-frame ones, dropping some. The sample yields around 1.6 million clones, about 98% seen once. The sequenced sample was naive CD4+ T cells sorted from blood. Subset given: CD45RA+ positively selected. Receptors originate from a man aged 25-45 years in good health.

The chain carries TRBV5-4 and TRBJ2-5; 11 bases align to TRBD2. Germline CDR1 reads SGHNT; CDR2 reads YYREEE (reference sequence). The CDR3 sequence is 15 residues long. Unmatched junction bases numbered 4, after V lost 2 bases and J lost 4 bases. The CDR3 region is CASSLASGRPETQYF. CDR3 DNA sequence: TGTGCCAGCAGCTTAGCTAGCGGGAGGCCAGAGACCCAGTACTTC.

V and J are TRBV10-1 and TRBJ2-6, with D tentatively TRBD1 (5 bases). Trimming took 6 bases from V and 4 from J, leaving 13 bases between them. Per the germline V gene, CDR1 is WNHNN and CDR2 is SYGVQD (reference sequence). The CDR3 sequence is 15 residues long. The CDR3 DNA sequence: TGCGCCAGCAGCCCCCAGGGTTCCGGGGCCAACGTCCTGACTTTC. Encoded protein: CASSPQGSGANVLTF.

The chain links TRBV10-2 to TRBJ2-1, with 7 bases fitting TRBD2. The CDR3 runs to 14 residues. The junction had 7 bases not matched to a gene; V was cut back by 6 bases and J by 5 bases. Looked up from germline, CDR1 is WSHSY and CDR2 is SAAADI. The CDR3 is CASRFSGQNNEQFF. The CDR3 DNA follows: TGCGCCAGCAGGTTTAGCGGGCAGAACAATGAGCAGTTCTTC.

This rearrangement joins TRBV29-1 to TRBJ2-3; D not certain. CDR1 is SQVTM and CDR2 is ANQGSEA in the germline V gene. This CDR3 region has 15 residues. Trimming stripped 2 bases from V and 6 bases from J, with 18 bases between. The CDR3 sequence: CSVELSGATWDTQYF. The CDR3 DNA reads TGCAGCGTTGAATTATCAGGAGCTACCTGGGATACGCAGTATTTT.

V usage is TRBV9 and J usage is TRBJ2-2; 9 positions agree with TRBD2. The ends lost 4 bases at V and 7 bases at J; junction bases unmatched: 8. This CDR3 is 15 amino acids long. The V gene's germline CDR1 is SGDLS and CDR2 YYNGEE. The CDR3 DNA reads as TGTGCCAGCAGCATCGGGACTAGCTCCTACGGGGAGCTGTTTTTT. Translating it yields CASSIGTSSYGELFF.

This clone was detected once. The chain has TRBV5-6 and TRBJ1-1; possibly TRBD1 for D (5 bases). The CDR3 has 14 residues. Trimming pared 2 bases from V and 3 bases from J, leaving 11 bases between. In germline, CDR1 is SGHDT, CDR2 YYEEEE. CDR3 sequence reads: CASSFRGRDTEAFF. The CDR3 region has the DNA TGTGCCAGCAGCTTTCGGGGGAGGGACACTGAAGCTTTCTTT.

This chain joins TRBV4-1 and TRBJ2-3; D unresolved. The CDR3 loop spans 11 amino acids. Germline-derived CDR1 and CDR2 are MGHRA and YSYEKL. Trimming removed 6 bases at V and 6 bases at J, with 7 bases between. The CDR3 is CASRQQDTQYF. DNA for the CDR3: TGCGCCAGCAGACAACAGGATACGCAGTATTTT.

This sequence joins TRBV29-1 and TRBJ2-2; D is possibly TRBD1 (6 bases). Germline CDR1 SQVTM, CDR2 ANQGSEA. The germline V and J ends were trimmed by 4 bases and 2 bases, with 11 bases remaining between them. The CDR3 sequence is 14 residues long. This chain's CDR3 is CSVGVRGNTGELFF. The CDR3 coding sequence is TGCAGCGTTGGCGTCAGGGGTAACACCGGGGAGCTGTTTTTT.

About this clone: This specimen includes other DNA sequences encoding the same CDR3. V usage is TRBV5-5 and J usage is TRBJ2-7; D unclear. The CDR3 runs to 13 residues. V gave up 0 bases and J gave up 1 base, with 5 bases separating them. Germline CDR1 and CDR2: SGHKS and YYEKEE (reference sequence). The CDR3 nucleotides are TGTGCCAGCAGCTTGGGCGTATCCTACGAGCAGTACTTC. It specifies CASSLGVSYEQYF. The full variable domain, its missing parts supplied by reference TRBV5-5 and TRBJ2-7, is DAGVTQSPTHLIKTRGQQVTLRCSPISGHKSVSWYQQVLGQGPQFIFQYYEKEERGRGNFPDRFSARQFPNYSSELNVNALLLGDSALYLCASSLGVSYEQYFGPGTRLTVT.

The rearrangement uses TRBV6-5 and TRBJ1-2, with a weak D call TRBD1 (5 bases). V was cut by 0 bases and J by 8 bases, with 13 bases left in between. The V gene's germline CDR1 is MNHEY and CDR2 SVGAGI. The CDR3 consists of 14 residues. The CDR3 loop is CASSYSTGLEGYTF. DNA of the CDR3: TGTGCCAGCAGTTACTCCACGGGACTTGAAGGCTACACCTTC.